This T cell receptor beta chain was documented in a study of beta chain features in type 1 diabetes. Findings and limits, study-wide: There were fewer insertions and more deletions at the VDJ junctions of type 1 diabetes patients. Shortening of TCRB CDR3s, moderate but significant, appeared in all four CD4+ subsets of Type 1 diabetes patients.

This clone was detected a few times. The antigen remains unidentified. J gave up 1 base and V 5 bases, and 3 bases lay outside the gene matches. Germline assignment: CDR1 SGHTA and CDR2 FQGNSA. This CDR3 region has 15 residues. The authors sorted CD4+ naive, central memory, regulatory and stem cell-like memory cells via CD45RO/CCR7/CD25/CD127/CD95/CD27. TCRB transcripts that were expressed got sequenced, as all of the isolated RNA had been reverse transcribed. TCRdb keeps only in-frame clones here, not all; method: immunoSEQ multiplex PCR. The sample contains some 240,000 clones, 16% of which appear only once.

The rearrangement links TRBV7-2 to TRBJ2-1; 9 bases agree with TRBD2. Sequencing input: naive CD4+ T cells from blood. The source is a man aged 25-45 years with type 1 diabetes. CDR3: CASSHSGRSYNEQFF. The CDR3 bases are TGTGCCAGCAGCCACAGCGGGAGGTCCTACAATGAGCAGTTCTTC.